This is a list of T cell receptor beta chains from one sample in a study of Ad26.COV2.S vaccination and SARS-CoV-2 variants. Profiled with immunoSEQ multiplex PCR; TCRdb holds only in-frame clones, not every one. Found here are hundreds of thousands of clones, less than 90% of them singletons; the top ten hold 9.5% to 12%. The sample was peripheral blood, taken in a trial of Ad26.COV2.S vaccine versus placebo. These receptors all stem from a person aged 18-60 years who received the Ad26.COV2.S COVID-19 vaccine or a placebo. The CDR3 runs from the conserved cysteine through the conserved F or W. D genes are given only for firm matches. Size is stated for part of the rows, as once, few or many counts, or as a class when the clone is expanded.

V	length	J	D	size	CDR3	DNA
TRBV7-9	12	TRBJ2-7	NA	NA	CASSPDTYEQYF	TGTGCCAGCAGCCCCGATACCTACGAGCAGTACTTC
TRBV10-3	15	TRBJ1-1	TRBD1	NA	CAISVSLTGWAEAFF	TGTGCCATCAGTGTCTCCCTGACAGGGTGGGCTGAAGCTTTCTTT
TRBV19	14	TRBJ1-1	NA	NA	CASSTLVRNTEAFF	TGTGCCAGTAGTACACTAGTGCGGAACACTGAAGCTTTCTTT
TRBV28	15	TRBJ2-7	NA	NA	CASSLVRIGGYEQYF	TGTGCCAGCAGTTTAGTTAGGATAGGGGGGTACGAGCAGTACTTC
TRBV7-2	14	TRBJ2-1	NA	NA	CASSLVGTYNEQFF	TGTGCCAGCAGCTTAGTAGGGACCTACAATGAGCAGTTCTTC
TRBV16	15	TRBJ1-4	NA	NA	CASSPRTSGGEKLFF	TGTGCCAGCAGCCCGCGGACCTCCGGGGGTGAAAAACTGTTTTTT
TRBV28	17	TRBJ2-3	TRBD1	NA	CASSSGTGGPSTDTQYF	TGTGCCAGCAGTTCCGGAACAGGGGGGCCAAGCACAGATACGCAGTATTTT
TRBV11-2	14	TRBJ2-2	NA	NA	CASSPIGAAGELFF	TGTGCCAGCAGCCCAATCGGGGCCGCCGGGGAGCTGTTTTTT
TRBV30	13	TRBJ1-2	TRBD1	NA	CAWSVLGGRGYTF	TGTGCCTGGAGTGTACTAGGGGGCCGGGGCTACACCTTC
TRBV6-5	13	TRBJ2-7	NA	few	CASSRGRAYEQYF	TGTGCCAGCAGTAGGGGACGGGCCTACGAGCAGTACTTC
TRBV12-3/TRBV12-4	12	TRBJ2-7	NA	NA	CASSMDSYEQYF	TGTGCCAGCAGCATGGACAGCTACGAGCAGTACTTC